Shown below are 28 T cell receptor beta chains from a single sample sequenced in a study of lymphopenia after photon versus proton radiotherapy. Clones were read by immunoSEQ multiplex PCR, and TCRdb kept only the in-frame ones, dropping some. Of approximately 62,000 clones in the sample, 84% are singletons; the top ten hold about 1.9%. Sequenced here: peripheral blood, sampled from a patient treated with proton-based radiotherapy. These receptor sequences come from a man in his 60s with pancreatic cancer.

The chain couples TRBV5-1 to TRBJ2-5; 9 bases agree with TRBD1. Germline-derived CDR1 and CDR2 are SGHRS and YFSETQ. CDR3 size: 15 residues. With 0 bases clipped from V and 2 bases from J, the junction kept 2 bases outside the gene matches. The CDR3 region has the DNA TGCGCCAGCAGCTTGGACGGGACAGGGCAAGAGACCCAGTACTTC. Its translation: CASSLDGTGQETQYF.

The J gene is TRBJ1-5, the V gene TRBV18; perhaps TRBD1 as D (5 bases). V was pared by 6 bases and J by 2 bases, with 11 bases between. The CDR3 is 14 residues long. The germline gives CDR1 KGHSH, CDR2 LQKENI. CDR3 DNA sequence: TGTGCCAGCTCTCTGGGGCAGGGCAATCAGCCCCAGCATTTT. Translation gives CASSLGQGNQPQHF.

The chain has TRBV30 and TRBJ2-7, with D unclear. Germline CDR1 reads GTSNPN; CDR2 reads SVGIG (reference sequence). Trimming cost V 4 bases and J 2 bases, with 12 bases left between them. The CDR3 sequence is 13 residues long. As DNA, the CDR3 is TGTGCCTGGAAGGGCAGAAACCCCTACGAGCAGTACTTC. Its translation is CAWKGRNPYEQYF.

This clone was detected a few times. J is TRBJ1-2 and V is TRBV7-9, with a tentative D call TRBD1 (5 bases). V shed 3 bases and J shed 3 bases, with 11 bases lying between them. This CDR3 region has 14 residues. Germline V gene data show CDR1 as SEHNR and CDR2 as FQNEAQ (reference sequence). The DNA of the CDR3 is TGTGCCAGCAGCTTTTGGGGGATCGACTATGGCTACACCTTC. Protein: CASSFWGIDYGYTF.

The chain employs TRBV7-2 and TRBJ2-5, with D tentatively TRBD1 (5 bases). Trimming removed 3 bases at V and 1 base at J, with 6 bases between. The CDR3 is 13 amino acids. The V gene's germline CDR1 is SGHTA and CDR2 FQGNSA. CDR3 nucleotide sequence: TGTGCCAGCAGCTTGGACACCCAAGAGACCCAGTACTTC. As protein: CASSLDTQETQYF.

The gene calls are TRBV5-1 and TRBJ2-6, with 10 positions matching TRBD1. In germline, CDR1 is SGHRS, CDR2 YFSETQ. V lost 4 bases and J lost 2; bases outside the gene matches: 6. The CDR3 contains 17 residues. The CDR3 protein is CASSAGTGATGANVLTF. The CDR3 DNA reads as TGCGCCAGCAGCGCAGGGACAGGGGCGACTGGGGCCAACGTCCTGACTTTC.

The rearrangement joins TRBV28 to TRBJ1-5, with 9 nucleotides matching TRBD1. V trimming: 5 bases; J trimming: 3 bases; junction bases outside the gene matches: 5. This CDR3 has 15 residues. Germline assignment: CDR1 MDHEN and CDR2 SYDVKM. CDR3 sequence (DNA): TGTGCCAGCAGTCAAGGACAGGGGTACAATCAGCCCCAGCATTTT. It encodes CASSQGQGYNQPQHF.

The chain employs TRBV29-1 and TRBJ2-1; D call uncertain. V was shortened by 7 bases and J by 0 bases, with 13 bases between the two germline ends. This CDR3 has 14 residues. In germline, CDR1 is SQVTM, CDR2 ANQGSEA. The CDR3 nucleotides read TGCAGCGCTGGTACCCCGAGCTCCTACAATGAGCAGTTCTTC. This sequence encodes CSAGTPSSYNEQFF.

The chain employs TRBV7-9 and TRBJ2-7, with TRBD2 matching over 11 bases. The V gene end was trimmed by 5 bases and the J gene end by 3 bases; junction bases not matched to a gene: 6. The V gene's germline CDR1 is SEHNR and CDR2 FQNEAQ (reference sequence). The CDR3 loop spans 15 amino acids. CDR3 protein: CASSTTSGSDYEQYF. The CDR3 DNA reads as TGTGCCAGCAGCACCACTAGCGGGAGCGACTACGAGCAGTACTTC. Based on the CDR3 plus reference TRBV7-9 and TRBJ2-7, the full variable domain is DTGVSQNPRHKITKRGQNVTFRCDPISEHNRLYWYRQTLGQGPEFLTYFQNEAQLEKSRLLSDRFSAERPKGSFSTLEIQRTEQGDSAMYLCASSTTSGSDYEQYFGPGTRLTVT.

This clone showed up just a few times. The chain is built from TRBV28 and TRBJ2-7; no definite D call. The CDR3 covers 15 residues. V lost 6 bases and J lost 2, with 17 bases in between. Germline assignment: CDR1 MDHEN and CDR2 SYDVKM. CDR3 residues: CASRKQQGRTYEQYF. CDR3 DNA sequence: TGTGCCAGCAGGAAACAGCAAGGACGGACCTACGAGCAGTACTTC.

The chain carries TRBV6-1 and TRBJ1-1; D possibly corresponds to TRBD1 (6 bases). This CDR3 has 15 amino acids. The germline CDR1 and CDR2 sequences are MNHNS and SASEGT. V lost 10 bases and J lost 0, with 18 bases in between. The CDR3 nucleotides are TGTGCCAACTCCCCGGGGGGACACATGAACACTGAAGCTTTCTTT. It translates to CANSPGGHMNTEAFF.

The sample holds a few counts of this clone. V gene TRBV28 combines with J gene TRBJ2-3; TRBD2 matches at 11 bases. Germline CDR1 is MDHEN and CDR2 is SYDVKM. Trimming removed 5 bases from V and 4 bases from J; junction bases left unmatched: 11. CDR3 length equals 17 residues. The CDR3 DNA sequence: TGTGCCAGCAGTCCCTCCCTACTAGCGGGAGAAGCAGATACGCAGTATTTT. This codes for CASSPSLLAGEADTQYF. Drawing the rest from reference TRBV28 and TRBJ2-3, the complete variable domain is DVKVTQSSRYLVKRTGEKVFLECVQDMDHENMFWYRQDPGLGLRLIYFSYDVKMKEKGDIPEGYSVSREKKERFSLILESASTNQTSMYLCASSPSLLAGEADTQYFGPGTRLTVL.

CDR3: CASSLDMGRSSGNTIYF. Written as DNA, the CDR3 is TGTGCCAGCAGCTTAGATATGGGCAGGAGCTCTGGAAACACCATATATTTT. The chain is built from TRBV7-9 and TRBJ1-3; no clear D gene. Germline V CDR1 and CDR2: SEHNR, FQNEAQ (reference sequence). The CDR3 totals 17 residues. V lost 1 base, J lost 0 bases, and 13 bases lay in between.

The V gene is TRBV7-3, the J gene TRBJ2-1, with 8 bases identical to TRBD2. The germline gives CDR1 SGHTA, CDR2 FQGTGA. Trimming cost V 5 bases and J 9 bases; bases outside gene matches: 9. The CDR3 is 14 amino acids. This CDR3 reads CASSLSGLVTEQFF. The CDR3 bases are TGTGCCAGCAGCCTCTCGGGACTAGTCACTGAGCAGTTCTTC.

The V call is TRBV25-1, the J call TRBJ2-5, with 7 bases that match TRBD1. Trimming removed 4 bases from V and 5 bases from J; junction bases left unmatched: 7. This CDR3 is 14 amino acids long. Germline V gives CDR1 MGHDK, CDR2 SYGVNS. The CDR3 DNA follows: TGTGCCAGCAGTGGAAGGGGGCGCGGTGAGACCCAGTACTTC. As protein: CASSGRGRGETQYF.

The chain carries TRBV18 and TRBJ2-7; 8 bases align to TRBD2. The CDR3 covers 13 residues. Per germline, CDR1 KGHSH and CDR2 LQKENI. The J segment lost 6 bases and the V segment lost 6 bases, leaving 7 bases of the junction unmatched. The CDR3 DNA sequence: TGTGCCAGCTCGACGGGGGGGGTCGGCGAGCAGTACTTC. This gives the protein CASSTGGVGEQYF.

This chain uses TRBV6-1 with TRBJ1-2; D perhaps matches TRBD1 (5 bases). Per germline, CDR1 MNHNS and CDR2 SASEGT. The CDR3 consists of 12 residues. Between the trimmed V and J ends, which lost 3 bases and 4 bases, there was a span of 6 bases. This CDR3 is CASSEGPYGYTF. The CDR3 nucleotides are TGTGCCAGCAGTGAGGGACCCTATGGCTACACCTTC.

V usage is TRBV6-5 and J usage is TRBJ2-1; 7 bases are a match to TRBD1. J gave up 2 bases and V 2 bases, and 3 bases lay outside the gene matches. Germline V lookup: CDR1 MNHEY, CDR2 SVGAGI. The CDR3 spans 15 residues. CDR3 loop: CASSYRQGAYNEQFF. The CDR3 bases are TGTGCCAGCAGTTACCGGCAGGGGGCCTACAATGAGCAGTTCTTC.

The chain carries TRBV11-2 and TRBJ1-1, with D unclear. This CDR3 comprises 14 residues. Trimming removed 5 bases from V and 4 bases from J, with 14 bases in between. The V gene's germline CDR1 is SGHAT and CDR2 FQNNGV. The CDR3 DNA follows: TGTGCCAGCAGCCGGAGTCGAGGGCGCACTGAAGCTTTCTTT. The encoded protein is CASSRSRGRTEAFF.

The rearrangement uses TRBV19 and TRBJ1-5; a possible D gene is TRBD1 (6 bases). This CDR3 contains 14 residues. V gave up 4 bases and J gave up 6 bases, with 13 bases separating them. Germline V gene lookup returns CDR1 LNHDA and CDR2 SQIVND (reference sequence). Here the CDR3 reads CASSSAGERQPQHF. DNA of the CDR3: TGTGCCAGTAGTAGTGCAGGGGAGCGTCAGCCCCAGCATTTT.

About this clone: The DNA is left out, because the CDR3 cannot be placed on it with certainty; the CDR3 is given as TCRdb lists it. The chain is built from TRBV27 and TRBJ1-5. CDR1 is MNHEY, CDR2 SMNVEV, per germline (reference sequence). Termini included, the CDR3 measures 15 amino acids. The CDR3 sequence is CASSSSGLSNQPQHF.

The chain recombines TRBV28 with TRBJ2-2; 7 positions agree with TRBD2. Germline CDR1 reads MDHEN; CDR2 reads SYDVKM. The CDR3 spans 20 residues. V trimming: 3 bases; J trimming: 0 bases; junction bases outside the gene matches: 16. The CDR3: CASSLGISGPSQPNTGELFF. CDR3 bases: TGTGCCAGCAGTTTGGGGATTAGCGGGCCTAGTCAACCGAACACCGGGGAGCTGTTTTTT.

This rearrangement joins TRBV11-2 to TRBJ2-1, with D possibly being TRBD2 (6 bases). CDR1 and CDR2 from the germline V gene are SGHAT and FQNNGV. Between the trimmed V and J ends, which lost 5 bases and 10 bases, there was a span of 12 bases. This CDR3 has 12 amino acids. CDR3 amino acids: CASSRSLAEQFF. In nucleotides, the CDR3 is TGTGCCAGCAGCCGTTCCCTAGCGGAGCAGTTCTTC.

CDR3 coding DNA: TGCGCCAGCAGCCAAGATATAGAGCTGGCAGGGATTACCGACGGCTACACCTTC. The encoded protein is CASSQDIELAGITDGYTF. The J gene is TRBJ1-2, the V gene TRBV4-1; TRBD1 is a possible D gene (5 bases). CDR1 is MGHRA and CDR2 is YSYEKL in the germline V gene. Trimming took 0 bases from V and 8 from J, leaving 25 bases between them. The length of the CDR3 is 18 residues.

This clone was picked up a small number of times. J is TRBJ1-5 and V is TRBV28; D is ambiguous. CDR1 MDHEN and CDR2 SYDVKM come from the germline V gene. The CDR3 sequence is 12 residues long. V lost 7 bases to trimming and J lost 3 bases, with 7 bases between them. The CDR3 reads CASKIPNQPQHF. CDR3 nucleotides: TGTGCCAGCAAAATCCCCAATCAGCCCCAGCATTTT.

This clone was recorded a few times. This chain joins TRBV30 and TRBJ1-5, with D maybe TRBD1 (5 bases). The CDR3 totals 12 residues. The germline gives CDR1 GTSNPN, CDR2 SVGIG (reference sequence). The V gene lost 1 base and the J gene lost 11 bases, with 12 bases spanning the gap. The CDR3 loop reads CAWSDGGRAQHF. CDR3 sequence (DNA): TGTGCCTGGAGTGACGGGGGGAGGGCCCAGCATTTT.

This chain links TRBV10-1 with TRBJ2-5; D ambiguous. The CDR3 contains 14 residues. Germline lookup yields CDR1 WNHNN and CDR2 SYGVQD (reference sequence). V was clipped by 0 bases and J by 9 bases, with 14 bases between them. The CDR3: CASSESSRRDPQYF. CDR3 coding DNA: TGCGCCAGCAGTGAGTCGTCTCGAAGGGATCCCCAGTACTTC.

The CDR3, as DNA: TGTGCCAGCAGTAAATCAGGGATAGCTAACTATGGCTACACCTTC. This gives the protein CASSKSGIANYGYTF. The chain joins TRBV6-1 to TRBJ1-2, with D perhaps TRBD1 (5 bases). With 5 bases removed from V and 0 bases from J, the gap between germline ends came to 13 bases. The CDR3 extends over 15 amino acids. Germline lookup yields CDR1 MNHNS and CDR2 SASEGT.